This TCR beta chain was captured in a study of cytomegalovirus exposure and HLA in healthy donors. The V and J ends lost 4 bases and 5 bases respectively, with 9 bases between them. Per germline, CDR1 LNHDA and CDR2 SQIVND (reference sequence). The CDR3 spans 13 residues. Use of 60 Vbeta and 13 Jbeta primers characterized the PCR. Profiled with immunoSEQ multiplex PCR; TCRdb holds only in-frame clones, not every one. The data show 150,000 to 200,000 clones, roughly three quarters seen once. Remarks on this clone: Its antigen is as yet unknown.

Study conclusions and caveats: Serostatus for CMV was the only available immune exposure information.

J is TRBJ1-5 and V is TRBV19; D ambiguous. This TCR derives from a male donor in good health and CMV-seropositive. Sequences were obtained from PBMCs. The CDR3 sequence is CASSTQTHQPQHF. DNA for the CDR3: TGTGCCAGTAGTACTCAAACACATCAGCCCCAGCATTTT. The whole variable domain, remainder taken from reference TRBV19 and TRBJ1-5, is DGGITQSPKYLFRKEGQNVTLSCEQNLNHDAMYWYRQDPGQGLRLIYYSQIVNDFQKGDIAEGYSVSREKKESFPLTVTSAQKNPTAFYLCASSTQTHQPQHFGDGTRLSIL.